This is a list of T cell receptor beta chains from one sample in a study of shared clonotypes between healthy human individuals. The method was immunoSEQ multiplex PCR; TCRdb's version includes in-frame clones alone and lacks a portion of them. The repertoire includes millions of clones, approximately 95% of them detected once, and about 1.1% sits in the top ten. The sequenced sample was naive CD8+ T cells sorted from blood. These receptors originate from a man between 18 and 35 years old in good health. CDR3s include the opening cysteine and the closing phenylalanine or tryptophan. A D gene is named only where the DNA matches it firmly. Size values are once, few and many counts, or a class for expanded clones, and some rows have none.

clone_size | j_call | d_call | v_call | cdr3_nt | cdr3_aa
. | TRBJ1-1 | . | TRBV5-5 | TGTGCCAGCAGCTTCACCGGGGGCCTGCCTGAAGCTTTCTTT | CASSFTGGLPEAFF
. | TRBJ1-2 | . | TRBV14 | TGTGGGGCTAACTATGGCTACACCTTC | CGANYGYTF
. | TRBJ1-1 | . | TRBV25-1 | TGTGCCAGCAGTGCCGGACCGAACACTGAAGCTTTCTTT | CASSAGPNTEAFF
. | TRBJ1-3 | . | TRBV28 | TGTGCCAGCAGCCCCTCCGACTCTGGAAACACCATATATTTT | CASSPSDSGNTIYF
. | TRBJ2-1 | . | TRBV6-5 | TGTGCCAGCAGTTACTCGTTCTCGACAGGGCAGTTCTTC | CASSYSFSTGQFF
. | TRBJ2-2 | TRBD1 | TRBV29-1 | TGCAGCGTTGTGGCGGGGACAGGGAACACCGGGGAGCTGTTTTTT | CSVVAGTGNTGELFF
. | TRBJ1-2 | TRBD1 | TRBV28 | TGTGCCAGCAGTAAGGACCGACAGGGGGACTATGGCTACACCTTC | CASSKDRQGDYGYTF
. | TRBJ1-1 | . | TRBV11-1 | TGTGCCAGCACCAAGGAGGGAGAGAACACTGAAGCTTTCTTT | CASTKEGENTEAFF
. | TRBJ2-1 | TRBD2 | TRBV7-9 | TGTGCCAGCAGCTTATATAGGAGCGGGAGAATGGATGAGCAGTTCTTC | CASSLYRSGRMDEQFF
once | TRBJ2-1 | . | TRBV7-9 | TGTGCCAGCAGCTCCGCTAACTCCTACAATGAGCAGTTCTTC | CASSSANSYNEQFF
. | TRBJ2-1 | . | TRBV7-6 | TGTGCCAGCAGCTTAGCGTGGGGGGACAATGAGCAGTTCTTC | CASSLAWGDNEQFF
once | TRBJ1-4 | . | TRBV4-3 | TGCGCCAGCAGCCAGAGAGCGGCAGGGGAGTCTGCAACTAATGAAAAACTGTTTTTT | CASSQRAAGESATNEKLFF
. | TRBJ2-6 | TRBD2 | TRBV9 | TGTGCCAGCTGGGACGGGGACTATCTTACTGGGGCCAACGTCCTGACTTTC | CASWDGDYLTGANVLTF